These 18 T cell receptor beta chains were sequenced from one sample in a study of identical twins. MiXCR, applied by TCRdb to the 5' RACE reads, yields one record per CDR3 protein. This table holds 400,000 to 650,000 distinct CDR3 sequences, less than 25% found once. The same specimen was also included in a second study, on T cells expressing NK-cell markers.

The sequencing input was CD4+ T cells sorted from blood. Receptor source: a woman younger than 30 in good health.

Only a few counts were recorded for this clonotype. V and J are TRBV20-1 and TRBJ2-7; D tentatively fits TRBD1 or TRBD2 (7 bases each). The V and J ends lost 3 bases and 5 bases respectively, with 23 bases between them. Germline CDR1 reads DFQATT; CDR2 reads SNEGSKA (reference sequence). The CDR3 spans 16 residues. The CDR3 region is CSASTSRGGRQDEQYF. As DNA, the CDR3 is TGCAGTGCTAGTACTAGCAGGGGGGGTCGCCAGGACGAGCAGTACTTC.

Here the CDR3 DNA reads TGTGCCACCGGACAGGGAGGTACAGATACGCAGTATTTT. It specifies CATGQGGTDTQYF. The rearrangement joins TRBV10-3 to TRBJ2-3; 8 positions match TRBD1. The CDR3 covers 13 residues. Germline-derived CDR1 and CDR2 are ENHRY and SYGVKD. J lost 3 bases, V lost 10 bases, and 6 bases had no gene match.

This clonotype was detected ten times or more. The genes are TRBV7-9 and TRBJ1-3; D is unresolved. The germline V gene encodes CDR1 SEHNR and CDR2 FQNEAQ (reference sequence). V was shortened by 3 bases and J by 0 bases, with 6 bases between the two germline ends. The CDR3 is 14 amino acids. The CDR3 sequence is CASSFPTSGNTIYF. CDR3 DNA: TGTGCCAGCAGCTTCCCCACCTCTGGAAACACCATATATTTT.

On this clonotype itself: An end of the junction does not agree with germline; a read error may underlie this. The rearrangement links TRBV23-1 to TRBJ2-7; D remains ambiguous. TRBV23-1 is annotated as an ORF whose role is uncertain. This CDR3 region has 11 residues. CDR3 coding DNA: TGCGCCAGCACTCAAACCTACGAGCAGTACTTC. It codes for CASTQTYEQYF.

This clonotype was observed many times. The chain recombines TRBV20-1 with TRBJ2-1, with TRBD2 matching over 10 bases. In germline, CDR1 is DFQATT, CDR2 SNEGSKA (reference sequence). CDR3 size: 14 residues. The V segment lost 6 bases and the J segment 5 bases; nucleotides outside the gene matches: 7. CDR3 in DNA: TGCAGTGCCAAGAGCGGGGGGGGTAACAATGAGCAGTTCTTC. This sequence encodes CSAKSGGGNNEQFF.

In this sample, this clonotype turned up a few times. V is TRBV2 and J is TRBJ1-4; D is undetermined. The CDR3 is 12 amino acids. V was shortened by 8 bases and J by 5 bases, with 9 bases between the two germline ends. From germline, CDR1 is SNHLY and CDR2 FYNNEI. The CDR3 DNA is TGTGCCAGCCGACCCGAGAATGAAAAACTGTTTTTT. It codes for CASRPENEKLFF.

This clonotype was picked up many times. DNA for the CDR3: TGCAGTGCTAGTCTAGCGGGAGGGAAAAATACGCAGTATTTT. As protein: CSASLAGGKNTQYF. J is TRBJ2-3 and V is TRBV20-1; 12 bases map to TRBD2. The CDR3 contains 14 residues. The V gene end was trimmed by 3 bases and the J gene end by 7 bases; junction bases not matched to a gene: 5. From germline, CDR1 is DFQATT and CDR2 SNEGSKA (reference sequence).

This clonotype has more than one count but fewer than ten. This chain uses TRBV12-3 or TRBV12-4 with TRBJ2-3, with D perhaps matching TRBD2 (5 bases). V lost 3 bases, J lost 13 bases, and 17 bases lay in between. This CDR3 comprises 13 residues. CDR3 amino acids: CASSFNSEGSKYF. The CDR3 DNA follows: TGTGCCAGCAGTTTCAACTCAGAGGGCTCAAAGTATTTT.

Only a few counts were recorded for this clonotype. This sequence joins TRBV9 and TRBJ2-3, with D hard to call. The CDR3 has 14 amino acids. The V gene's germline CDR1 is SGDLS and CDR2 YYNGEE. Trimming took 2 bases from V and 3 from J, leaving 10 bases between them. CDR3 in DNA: TGTGCCAGCAGCGTTAGCCCAGAGACAGATACGCAGTATTTT. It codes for CASSVSPETDTQYF.

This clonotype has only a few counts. The CDR3 DNA reads as TGCAGTGCTAGGGACGGGACAGTGAACACCGGGGAGCTGTTTTTT. Amino acids: CSARDGTVNTGELFF. V gene TRBV20-1 combines with J gene TRBJ2-2; 7 bases map to TRBD1. The CDR3 covers 15 residues. V lost 3 bases, J lost 1 base, and 5 bases stayed unmatched. Germline values: CDR1 DFQATT, CDR2 SNEGSKA (reference sequence).

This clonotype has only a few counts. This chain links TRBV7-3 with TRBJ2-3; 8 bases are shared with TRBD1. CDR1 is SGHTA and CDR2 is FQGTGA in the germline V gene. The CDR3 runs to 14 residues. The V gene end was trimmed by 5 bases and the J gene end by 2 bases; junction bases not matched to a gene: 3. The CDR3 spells CASSRTGYTDTQYF. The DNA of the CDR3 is TGTGCCAGCAGCCGGACAGGGTACACAGATACGCAGTATTTT.

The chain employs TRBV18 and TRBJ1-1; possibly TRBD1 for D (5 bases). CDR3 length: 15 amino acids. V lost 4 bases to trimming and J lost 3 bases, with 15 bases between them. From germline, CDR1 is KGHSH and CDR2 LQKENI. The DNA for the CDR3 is TGTGCCAGCTCACGTACTCGGGGCAGGGACACTGAAGCTTTCTTT. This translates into CASSRTRGRDTEAFF.

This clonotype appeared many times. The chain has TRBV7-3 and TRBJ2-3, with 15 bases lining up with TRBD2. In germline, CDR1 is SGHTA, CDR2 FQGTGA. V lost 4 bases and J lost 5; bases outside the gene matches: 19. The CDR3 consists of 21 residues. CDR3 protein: CASSSRGPGLAGGPREDTQYF. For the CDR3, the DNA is TGTGCCAGCAGCTCAAGGGGTCCCGGACTAGCGGGGGGGCCTCGTGAAGATACGCAGTATTTT.

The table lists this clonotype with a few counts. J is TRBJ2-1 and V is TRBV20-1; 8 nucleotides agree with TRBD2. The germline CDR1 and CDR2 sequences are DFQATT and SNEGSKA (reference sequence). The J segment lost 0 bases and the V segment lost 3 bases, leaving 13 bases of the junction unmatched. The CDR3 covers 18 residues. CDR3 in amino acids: CSASRRERAGGSYNEQFF. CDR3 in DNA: TGCAGTGCTAGTAGGCGGGAGCGCGCGGGGGGCTCCTACAATGAGCAGTTCTTC.

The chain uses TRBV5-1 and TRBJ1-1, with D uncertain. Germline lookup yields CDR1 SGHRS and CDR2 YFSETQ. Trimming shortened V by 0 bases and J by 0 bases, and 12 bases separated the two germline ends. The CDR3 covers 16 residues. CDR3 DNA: TGCGCCAGCAGCTTGGGGAACCAGGTGATGAACACTGAAGCTTTCTTT. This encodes CASSLGNQVMNTEAFF.

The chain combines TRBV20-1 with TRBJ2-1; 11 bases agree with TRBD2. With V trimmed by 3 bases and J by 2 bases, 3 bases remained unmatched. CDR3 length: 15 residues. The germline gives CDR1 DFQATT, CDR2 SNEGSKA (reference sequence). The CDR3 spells CSARPSGGPYNEQFF. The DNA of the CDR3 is TGCAGTGCTAGGCCTAGCGGGGGGCCCTACAATGAGCAGTTCTTC.

CDR3 nucleotides: TGTGCCAGCAGCTCACGACAGGGCCGAGCTTTCTTT. Its translation: CASSSRQGRAFF. The chain carries TRBV7-2 and TRBJ1-1, with TRBD1 matching over 7 bases. The V gene's germline CDR1 is SGHTA and CDR2 FQGNSA. The CDR3 has 12 amino acids. The V and J ends lost 4 bases and 10 bases, in that order; junction bases with no gene match: 6.

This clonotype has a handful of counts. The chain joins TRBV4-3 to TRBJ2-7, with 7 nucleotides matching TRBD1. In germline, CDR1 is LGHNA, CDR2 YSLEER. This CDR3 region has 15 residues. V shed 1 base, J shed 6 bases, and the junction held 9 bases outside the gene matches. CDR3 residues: CASSQVTGRQLEQYF. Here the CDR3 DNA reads TGCGCCAGCAGCCAAGTGACAGGGCGCCAGCTCGAGCAGTACTTC.